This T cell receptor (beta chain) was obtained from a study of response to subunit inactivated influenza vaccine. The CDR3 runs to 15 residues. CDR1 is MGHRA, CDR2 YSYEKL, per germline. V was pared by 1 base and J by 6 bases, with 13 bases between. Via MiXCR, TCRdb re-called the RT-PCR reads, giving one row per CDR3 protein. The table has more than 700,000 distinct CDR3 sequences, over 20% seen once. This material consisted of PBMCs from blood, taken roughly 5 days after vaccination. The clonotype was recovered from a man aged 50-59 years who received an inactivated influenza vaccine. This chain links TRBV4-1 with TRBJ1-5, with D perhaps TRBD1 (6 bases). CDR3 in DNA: TGCGCCAGCAGCCAAGGGAGGGGGTTCGGTCAGCCCCAGCATTTT. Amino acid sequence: CASSQGRGFGQPQHF.